By share of the sample, the clone carrying this TCR beta chain is medium-sized. The assay was immunoSEQ multiplex PCR, and TCRdb's table has in-frame clones only and misses some. Of around 9,700 clones listed, roughly 60% were seen once; the top ten hold about a sixth. Germline CDR1 reads LGHNA; CDR2 reads YSLEER. The CDR3 runs to 14 residues. The V end was cut by 0 bases, the J end by 13 bases, with 15 bases between. This record belongs to a study of sequential checkpoint blockade in melanoma. About the research overall: First-line arms were nivolumab then ipilimumab, or the reverse, randomized 1:1. After both sequences, patients received maintenance nivolumab.

Stated treatment: randomized to nivolumab then ipilimumab (arm A) or the reverse (arm B). From thawed PBMCs, live CD3+CD8+ cells negative for CD19 and CD56 were sorted. Sequenced here: CD8+ T cells sorted from blood (inferred from file names), sampled from a patient given nivolumab and ipilimumab in sequence. The rearrangement joins TRBV4-3 to TRBJ1-4; the D is unclear. The clonotype originates from a human donor with melanoma. CDR3: CASSQDLGPQRLFF. CDR3 in DNA: TGCGCCAGCAGCCAAGATCTCGGTCCCCAAAGACTGTTTTTT.